A selection of T cell receptor beta chains follows, all from one sample in a study of high-grade serous ovarian cancer treatment subgroups. Generated by immunoSEQ multiplex PCR, the TCRdb table keeps only in-frame clones and is missing some. There are some 7,700 clones in the sample; 65% to 85% occur only once, and around 10% lies in the top ten. Sequenced sample: tumor tissue. Source of these receptors: a human donor with high-grade serous ovarian cancer. The CDR3 runs from the conserved cysteine through the conserved F or W. The D gene is left open where the match is weak. Expanded clones get a size class; other rows say once, few or many, or leave the size out.

abundance: .
v_gene: TRBV2
j_gene: TRBJ2-5
d_gene: .
CDR3aa: CASRGRELAGETQYF
CDR3nt: TGTGCCAGCAGGGGGCGTGAACTAGCCGGTGAGACCCAGTACTTC

abundance: .
v_gene: TRBV5-1
j_gene: TRBJ2-7
d_gene: .
CDR3aa: CASSSSTYEQYF
CDR3nt: TGCGCCAGCAGCTCAAGCACCTACGAGCAGTACTTC

abundance: .
v_gene: TRBV7-9
j_gene: TRBJ2-7
d_gene: TRBD2
CDR3aa: CASSAQMGTSGYEQYF
CDR3nt: TGTGCCAGCAGCGCCCAAATGGGGACTAGCGGTTACGAGCAGTACTTC

abundance: .
v_gene: TRBV7-2
j_gene: TRBJ1-2
d_gene: .
CDR3aa: CASSLGERAGYTF
CDR3nt: TGTGCCAGCAGCTTAGGAGAAAGGGCGGGCTACACCTTC

abundance: once
v_gene: TRBV10-3
j_gene: TRBJ2-7
d_gene: .
CDR3aa: CASSYSGNSYEQYF
CDR3nt: TGTGCCAGCAGTTACTCAGGGAACTCCTACGAGCAGTACTTC

abundance: .
v_gene: TRBV25-1
j_gene: TRBJ2-3
d_gene: TRBD1
CDR3aa: CASSDWTGSTDTQYF
CDR3nt: TGTGCCAGCAGTGACTGGACAGGGAGCACAGATACGCAGTATTTT

abundance: .
v_gene: TRBV19
j_gene: TRBJ1-5
d_gene: .
CDR3aa: CASSIQRDLGGGQPQHF
CDR3nt: TGTGCCAGTAGTATACAACGGGACCTCGGAGGGGGTCAGCCCCAGCATTTT

abundance: .
v_gene: TRBV18
j_gene: TRBJ2-2
d_gene: .
CDR3aa: CASSPATDGTGELFF
CDR3nt: TGTGCCAGCTCACCGGCGACAGATGGCACCGGGGAGCTGTTTTTT

abundance: .
v_gene: TRBV11-2
j_gene: TRBJ2-5
d_gene: .
CDR3aa: CASSPRIRDQETQYF
CDR3nt: TGTGCCAGCAGCCCCCGAATCAGGGATCAAGAGACCCAGTACTTC

abundance: once
v_gene: TRBV29-1
j_gene: TRBJ2-3
d_gene: TRBD2
CDR3aa: CSVPGLAGHSTDTQYF
CDR3nt: TGCAGCGTCCCGGGACTAGCCGGGCATAGCACAGATACGCAGTATTTT

abundance: .
v_gene: TRBV10-3
j_gene: TRBJ2-4
d_gene: TRBD1
CDR3aa: CAISEGGAGNIQYF
CDR3nt: TGTGCCATCAGTGAAGGGGGCGCGGGAAACATTCAGTACTTC

abundance: .
v_gene: TRBV19
j_gene: TRBJ2-3
d_gene: .
CDR3aa: CASSHGGQADTQYF
CDR3nt: TGTGCCAGTAGTCACGGGGGGCAAGCAGATACGCAGTATTTT

abundance: .
v_gene: TRBV7-8
j_gene: TRBJ2-3
d_gene: TRBD2
CDR3aa: CASSSLGGSTTDTQYF
CDR3nt: TGTGCCAGCAGCTCTCTTGGCGGGAGTACGACAGATACGCAGTATTTT

abundance: .
v_gene: TRBV9
j_gene: TRBJ2-1
d_gene: .
CDR3aa: CASSTRAGGASEQFF
CDR3nt: TGTGCCAGCAGCACCCGAGCAGGGGGGGCTAGTGAGCAGTTCTTC

abundance: .
v_gene: TRBV7-8
j_gene: TRBJ1-2
d_gene: TRBD1
CDR3aa: CASSPGTGPYGYTF
CDR3nt: TGTGCCAGCAGCCCCGGGACAGGGCCATATGGCTACACCTTC

abundance: .
v_gene: TRBV19
j_gene: TRBJ2-3
d_gene: TRBD2
CDR3aa: CASSMWTSGVDTQYF
CDR3nt: TGTGCCAGTAGTATGTGGACTAGCGGGGTAGATACGCAGTATTTT

abundance: .
v_gene: TRBV11-3
j_gene: TRBJ2-1
d_gene: TRBD2
CDR3aa: CASSSRTSGRHEQFF
CDR3nt: TGTGCCAGCAGCTCTCGGACTAGCGGGAGACATGAGCAGTTCTTC

abundance: .
v_gene: TRBV7-7
j_gene: TRBJ2-5
d_gene: .
CDR3aa: CASSLEGNQETQYF
CDR3nt: TGTGCCAGCAGCTTAGAAGGGAACCAAGAGACCCAGTACTTC

abundance: .
v_gene: TRBV5-4
j_gene: TRBJ2-7
d_gene: TRBD2
CDR3aa: CASSRTSGSDEQYF
CDR3nt: TGTGCCAGCAGCAGAACTAGCGGGAGCGACGAGCAGTACTTC

abundance: .
v_gene: TRBV5-4
j_gene: TRBJ2-3
d_gene: TRBD2
CDR3aa: CASSLGLAGGRVGDTQYF
CDR3nt: TGTGCCAGCAGCTTGGGGCTAGCGGGGGGGCGTGTCGGCGATACGCAGTATTTT

abundance: .
v_gene: TRBV28
j_gene: TRBJ2-5
d_gene: .
CDR3aa: CASSLSGALETQYF
CDR3nt: TGTGCCAGCAGTTTATCAGGGGCTCTGGAGACCCAGTACTTC

abundance: .
v_gene: TRBV18
j_gene: TRBJ2-7
d_gene: TRBD2
CDR3aa: CASSPKAGANEQYF
CDR3nt: TGTGCCAGCTCACCCAAAGCGGGAGCGAACGAGCAGTACTTC

abundance: .
v_gene: TRBV18
j_gene: TRBJ2-6
d_gene: .
CDR3aa: CASSPRPNSGANVLTF
CDR3nt: TGTGCCAGCTCACCACGTCCGAACTCTGGGGCCAACGTCCTGACTTTC

abundance: .
v_gene: TRBV9
j_gene: TRBJ2-7
d_gene: TRBD2
CDR3aa: CASSPRTSGRAGEQYF
CDR3nt: TGTGCCAGCAGCCCCAGGACTAGCGGGAGGGCTGGCGAGCAGTACTTC

abundance: .
v_gene: TRBV5-6
j_gene: TRBJ1-5
d_gene: TRBD1
CDR3aa: CASSFGQGVTQPQHF
CDR3nt: TGTGCCAGCAGCTTCGGACAGGGGGTAACTCAGCCCCAGCATTTT

abundance: .
v_gene: TRBV15
j_gene: TRBJ2-5
d_gene: .
CDR3aa: CATVPEGGAGETQYF
CDR3nt: TGTGCCACCGTTCCTGAGGGGGGGGCCGGAGAGACCCAGTACTTC

abundance: .
v_gene: TRBV7-2
j_gene: TRBJ1-5
d_gene: .
CDR3aa: CASSLSRGDYSNQPQHF
CDR3nt: TGTGCCAGCAGCTTATCGAGGGGGGACTATAGCAATCAGCCCCAGCATTTT

abundance: .
v_gene: TRBV6-5
j_gene: TRBJ1-2
d_gene: .
CDR3aa: CASRLDSLNYGYTF
CDR3nt: TGTGCCAGCAGACTGGACAGCCTCAACTATGGCTACACCTTC

abundance: .
v_gene: TRBV27
j_gene: TRBJ2-7
d_gene: TRBD1
CDR3aa: CASRPDRAGEQYF
CDR3nt: TGTGCCAGCAGACCCGACAGGGCGGGCGAGCAGTACTTC

abundance: .
v_gene: TRBV6-6
j_gene: TRBJ2-5
d_gene: .
CDR3aa: CASSYSVRGQTQYF
CDR3nt: TGTGCCAGCAGTTACTCGGTCAGGGGTCAGACCCAGTACTTC

abundance: .
v_gene: TRBV27
j_gene: TRBJ2-3
d_gene: .
CDR3aa: CASSLEIAADTQYF
CDR3nt: TGTGCCAGCAGTTTAGAGATCGCCGCAGATACGCAGTATTTT

abundance: .
v_gene: TRBV4-3
j_gene: TRBJ1-2
d_gene: .
CDR3aa: CASRDSGTYGYTF
CDR3nt: TGCGCCAGCAGGGACAGCGGTACCTATGGCTACACCTTC

abundance: .
v_gene: TRBV7-9
j_gene: TRBJ2-7
d_gene: .
CDR3aa: CASSPNPYEQYF
CDR3nt: TGTGCCAGCAGCCCAAATCCTTACGAGCAGTACTTC

abundance: few
v_gene: TRBV6-1
j_gene: TRBJ1-5
d_gene: .
CDR3aa: CASSEGTGLAQHF
CDR3nt: TGTGCCAGCAGTGAGGGAACAGGGTTGGCCCAGCATTTT

abundance: once
v_gene: TRBV6-4
j_gene: TRBJ2-1
d_gene: TRBD2
CDR3aa: CASSDSPSGGFDEQFF
CDR3nt: TGTGCCAGCAGTGACTCTCCCAGCGGGGGGTTCGATGAGCAGTTCTTC

abundance: .
v_gene: TRBV4-3
j_gene: TRBJ2-3
d_gene: TRBD1
CDR3aa: CASSLTGQGEDTQYF
CDR3nt: TGCGCCAGCAGCCTAACGGGACAGGGAGAAGATACGCAGTATTTT

abundance: .
v_gene: TRBV2
j_gene: TRBJ2-3
d_gene: .
CDR3aa: CASKVESTDTQYF
CDR3nt: TGTGCCAGCAAGGTGGAAAGCACAGATACGCAGTATTTT

abundance: few
v_gene: TRBV5-6
j_gene: TRBJ1-2
d_gene: .
CDR3aa: CASSLRGSYGYTF
CDR3nt: TGTGCCAGCAGCTTGAGGGGTTCTTATGGCTACACCTTC

abundance: .
v_gene: TRBV27
j_gene: TRBJ1-2
d_gene: TRBD1
CDR3aa: CASSAGTGRGYGYTF
CDR3nt: TGTGCCAGCAGTGCCGGGACAGGGAGAGGCTATGGCTACACCTTC

abundance: .
v_gene: TRBV4-3
j_gene: TRBJ2-1
d_gene: TRBD1
CDR3aa: CASSQDLGTGGDNEQFF
CDR3nt: TGCGCCAGCAGCCAAGATCTCGGGACAGGGGGGGACAATGAGCAGTTCTTC

abundance: .
v_gene: TRBV5-4
j_gene: TRBJ2-1
d_gene: TRBD2
CDR3aa: CASSPSTSGRVYNEQFF
CDR3nt: TGTGCCAGCAGCCCGTCGACTAGCGGGAGGGTATACAATGAGCAGTTCTTC

abundance: .
v_gene: TRBV27
j_gene: TRBJ2-5
d_gene: TRBD1
CDR3aa: CASSRGGWETQYF
CDR3nt: TGTGCCAGCAGCCGAGGGGGCTGGGAGACCCAGTACTTC